This passage covers 10 T cell receptor beta chains from one sample sequenced in a study of siplizumab effects on memory and regulatory T cells. The protocol was immunoSEQ multiplex PCR, while the TCRdb copy is restricted to in-frame clones and leaves out a portion. The sample shows 5,000 to 7,500 clones, roughly a third of them seen only once. The mixed lymphocyte reaction cells were grown together in coculture at 37°C for more than five days. Their target antigens are unknown. Sample: CFSE-low (dividing) CD8+ T cells sorted from an allogeneic mixed lymphocyte reaction. The receptors were sampled from a human donor in good health; the cells came from an allogeneic mixed lymphocyte reaction.

The chain uses TRBV6-5 and TRBJ2-2, with D possibly being TRBD1 (5 bases). Germline V gene sequence: CDR1 MNHEY, CDR2 SVGAGI. V shed 4 bases and J shed 6 bases, with 15 bases lying between them. The CDR3 length is 15 residues. The CDR3 DNA follows: TGTGCCAGCAGTTCGCTTACAGGCGTCCCCGGGGAGCTGTTTTTT. It encodes CASSSLTGVPGELFF.

This clone was counted a few times. This chain uses TRBV5-4 with TRBJ2-7; D not certain. Germline assignment: CDR1 SGHNT and CDR2 YYREEE (reference sequence). CDR3 length: 12 residues. The V end was cut by 0 bases, the J end by 6 bases, with 7 bases between. The CDR3 loop reads CASSLGLSEQYF. As DNA, the CDR3 is TGTGCCAGCAGCTTGGGACTTTCCGAGCAGTACTTC.

Comments on this clone: At one end the junction does not follow the germline gene, possibly because of a read error. V and J are TRBV9 and TRBJ2-2; D is tentatively TRBD1 or TRBD2 (5 bases each). The CDR3 totals 14 residues. Germline CDR1 SGDLS, CDR2 YYNGEE. CDR3 sequence (DNA): TGTGCCAGCAGCTCCTATCCGACAGACCGGGGAGCTGTTTTT. Translated: CASSSYPTDRGAVF.

V gene TRBV2 combines with J gene TRBJ2-2, with 13 bases matching TRBD2. Germline CDR1 is SNHLY and CDR2 is FYNNEI. J gave up 0 bases and V 6 bases, and 4 bases lay outside the gene matches. The CDR3 is 17 residues long. The CDR3 is CASRGLAGPANTGELFF. The CDR3 DNA sequence: TGTGCCAGCAGGGGACTAGCGGGACCCGCGAACACCGGGGAGCTGTTTTTT. The full variable domain, completed using reference TRBV2 and TRBJ2-2, is EPEVTQTPSHQVTQMGQEVILRCVPISNHLYFYWYRQILGQKVEFLVSFYNNEISEKSEIFDDQFSVERPDGSNFTLKIRSTKLEDSAMYFCASRGLAGPANTGELFFGEGSRLTVL.

This clone is judged medium-sized. V gene TRBV7-6 combines with J gene TRBJ2-3; D is unresolved. This CDR3 contains 13 residues. Trimming took 3 bases from V and 4 from J, leaving 8 bases between them. Germline values: CDR1 SGHVS, CDR2 FNYEAQ. This CDR3 reads CASSLTRPDTQYF. DNA for the CDR3: TGTGCCAGCAGCTTGACCCGCCCAGATACGCAGTATTTT. Filled out from reference TRBV7-6 and TRBJ2-3, the complete variable domain reads GAGVSQSPRYKVTKRGQDVALRCDPISGHVSLYWYRQALGQGPEFLTYFNYEAQQDKSGLPNDRFSAERPEGSISTLTIQRTEQRDSAMYRCASSLTRPDTQYFGPGTRLTVL.

There are a few counts of this clone. The chain uses TRBV7-8 and TRBJ2-1; no clear D gene. Germline assignment: CDR1 SGHVS and CDR2 FQNEAQ. There are 16 residues in the CDR3. V dropped 5 bases and J dropped 2 bases, with 16 bases sitting between them. CDR3 sequence reads: CASSTKGIVAYNEQFF. For the CDR3, the DNA is TGTGCCAGCAGCACAAAAGGGATCGTGGCCTACAATGAGCAGTTCTTC.

The rearrangement uses TRBV5-1 and TRBJ1-1, with D hard to call. Germline lookup yields CDR1 SGHRS and CDR2 YFSETQ. CDR3 length: 12 residues. V was pared by 8 bases and J by 9 bases, with 17 bases between. CDR3: CARQMQEVQAFF. The CDR3 nucleotides are TGCGCCAGGCAAATGCAGGAGGTTCAAGCTTTCTTT.

By proportion, this clone is medium-sized. This chain connects TRBV30 to TRBJ1-1, with D unclear. There are 13 residues in the CDR3. V dropped 2 bases and J dropped 5 bases, with 12 bases sitting between them. Germline CDR1 is GTSNPN and CDR2 is SVGIG (reference sequence). CDR3 sequence: CAWSRPPRTEAFF. For the CDR3, the DNA is TGTGCCTGGAGTAGACCCCCGCGGACTGAAGCTTTCTTT.

Here the CDR3 reads CASSFIGNYGYTF. In DNA, the CDR3 is TGTGCCAGCAGTTTTATTGGTAATTATGGCTACACCTTC. The rearrangement links TRBV27 to TRBJ1-2; no firm D call. V lost 3 bases, J lost 5 bases, and 10 bases lay in between. Germline assignment: CDR1 MNHEY and CDR2 SMNVEV (reference sequence). The CDR3 runs to 13 residues.

In its sample, this clone ranks as medium-sized. The chain links TRBV27 to TRBJ1-2; 7 bases are shared with TRBD1. Per the germline V gene, CDR1 is MNHEY and CDR2 is SMNVEV (reference sequence). This CDR3 spans 16 amino acids. Trimming removed 4 bases from V and 2 bases from J; junction bases left unmatched: 10. CDR3 DNA: TGTGCCAGCAGTTCCCCGGACAGGCGGGGGAACTATGGCTACACCTTC. Amino acids: CASSSPDRRGNYGYTF.